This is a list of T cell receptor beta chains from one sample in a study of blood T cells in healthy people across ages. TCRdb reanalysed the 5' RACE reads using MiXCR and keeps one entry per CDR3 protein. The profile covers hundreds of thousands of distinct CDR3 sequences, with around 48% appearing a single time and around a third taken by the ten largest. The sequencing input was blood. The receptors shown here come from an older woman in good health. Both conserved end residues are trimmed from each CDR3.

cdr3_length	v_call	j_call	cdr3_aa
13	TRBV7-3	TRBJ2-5	ASSLRGRAGETQY
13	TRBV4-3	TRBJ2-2	ASSPQPGRTGELF
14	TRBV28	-	ASSLEALSSYNEQY
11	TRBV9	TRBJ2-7	ASSTGTGGEQY
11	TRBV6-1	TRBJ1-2	ASNEYDRGGYT
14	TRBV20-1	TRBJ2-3	SARDGGTGRTDTQY
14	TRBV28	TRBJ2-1	ASSTTGTGGINEQF
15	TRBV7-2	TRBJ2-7	ASSLASARGGFSEQY
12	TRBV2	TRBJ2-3	ASSPNHSSDTQY
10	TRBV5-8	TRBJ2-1	ASSLDRVEQF
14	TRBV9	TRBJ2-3	ASSPPGTGRTGTQY
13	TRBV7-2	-	ASSTRGRGVNIQY
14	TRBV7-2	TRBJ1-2	ASSKTPQAKNYGYT
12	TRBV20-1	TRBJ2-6	SAGGQPGANVLT
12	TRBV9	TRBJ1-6	ASSAGSAYSPLH
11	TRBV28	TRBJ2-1	ASRLQGGETQF
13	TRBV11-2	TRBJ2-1	ASSSGTKGFQEQF
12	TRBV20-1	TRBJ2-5	SLGLAGVGETQY
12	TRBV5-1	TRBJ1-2	ASSLFGQGDGYT
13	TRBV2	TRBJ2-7	ASSEGAGGPPEQY
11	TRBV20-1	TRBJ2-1	SADGTSGDEQF
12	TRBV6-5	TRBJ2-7	ASRYGQGAYEQY
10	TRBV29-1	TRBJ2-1	SSGGRYNEQF